The rows below give T cell receptor beta chains drawn from one sample of a study of blood T cell repertoires in COVID-19. Sequencing was performed with immunoSEQ multiplex PCR; in TCRdb, only in-frame clones are kept and a portion is missing. This sample carries a few hundred thousand clones, around 83% of them seen once, and the ten largest clones take 6.8%. Sequencing input: PBMCs or T cells enriched from blood (not recorded which). The receptor set was obtained from a woman aged 40 to 50 who had recovered from COVID-19. CDR3s include the opening cysteine and the closing phenylalanine or tryptophan. D genes are given only for firm matches. Size is stated for part of the rows, as once, few or many counts, or as a class when the clone is expanded.

j_call	v_call	d_call	clone_size	cdr3_aa	cdr3_nt
TRBJ1-4	TRBV5-1	NA	few	CASSLAGNEGEKLFF	TGCGCCAGCAGCTTGGCGGGTAATGAGGGTGAAAAACTGTTTTTT
TRBJ2-5	TRBV29-1	NA	NA	CSVQMEGAQETQYF	TGCAGCGTTCAAATGGAGGGGGCGCAAGAGACCCAGTACTTC
TRBJ2-3	TRBV24-1	TRBD2	NA	CATSDSTSGGDTQYF	TGTGCCACCAGTGATTCGACTAGCGGTGGAGATACGCAGTATTTT
TRBJ1-1	TRBV10-3	NA	once	CAICPDQGGNTEAFF	TGTGCCATCTGCCCCGACCAGGGAGGAAACACTGAAGCTTTCTTT
TRBJ2-7	TRBV27	NA	NA	CASSLGGLAEQYF	TGTGCCAGCAGTTTGGGGGGGCTAGCCGAGCAGTACTTC
TRBJ2-5	TRBV7-2	TRBD2	NA	CASSSARRRREGETQYF	TGTGCCAGCAGCTCTGCCCGGCGTAGGCGGGAGGGAGAGACCCAGTACTTC
TRBJ1-4	TRBV28	NA	NA	CASSLGGGEKLFF	TGTGCCAGCAGTTTAGGGGGAGGTGAAAAACTGTTTTTT
TRBJ2-1	TRBV19	NA	NA	CASSFIRETDNEQFF	TGTGCCAGTAGCTTTATCCGGGAGACGGACAATGAGCAGTTCTTC
TRBJ2-7	TRBV3-1/TRBV3-2	TRBD2	NA	CASSQDRWLAGVAYEQYF	TGTGCCAGCAGCCAAGATAGATGGCTAGCGGGAGTTGCCTACGAGCAGTACTTC
TRBJ1-5	TRBV21-1	NA	NA	CASRYRRRNQPQHF	TGTGCCAGCAGATATAGGAGGCGCAATCAGCCCCAGCATTTT
TRBJ2-3	TRBV18	TRBD2	NA	CASSPGSGLAPDTQYF	TGTGCCAGCTCACCGGGTTCGGGACTAGCCCCAGATACGCAGTATTTT
TRBJ2-7	TRBV7-9	NA	NA	CASSLNYPYEQYF	TGTGCCAGCAGCTTAAACTACCCCTACGAGCAGTACTTC
TRBJ2-5	TRBV5-1	TRBD1	NA	CASSFPTGGGETQYF	TGCGCCAGCAGCTTCCCGACAGGGGGAGGAGAGACCCAGTACTTC
TRBJ2-7	TRBV5-5	TRBD1	NA	CASSTKPGQGKHEQYF	TGTGCCAGCAGCACCAAACCCGGACAGGGGAAACACGAGCAGTACTTC
TRBJ2-1	TRBV28	TRBD1	once	CASSLQGARNEQFF	TGTGCCAGCAGTCTCCAGGGGGCTCGGAATGAGCAGTTCTTC